This TCR beta chain was sequenced in a study of identifying expanded T cells in peripheral blood. Study results and caveats: Across healthy donors, higher total template counts meant significantly greater approximately two-week count variance.

The CDR3 spans 12 residues. The V end was cut by 3 bases, the J end by 7 bases, with 7 bases between. Germline-derived CDR1 and CDR2 are MGHRA and YSYEKL. Using immunoSEQ multiplex PCR, the repertoire was profiled, and TCRdb retains in-frame clones only, with some absent. The sample comprises around 120,000 clones, approximately 86% of which are singletons, and approximately 8% rests with the top ten. As to this clone: The target antigen is unknown.

No infections or other immune events were documented during collection. The receptor was derived from a person aged 18-70 years in good health. The V and J genes are TRBV4-1 and TRBJ2-1; D gene unclear. The sequenced sample was blood. CDR3 DNA: TGCGCCAGCAGCCAGGAAGAAAATGAGCAGTTCTTC. Its translation is CASSQEENEQFF.